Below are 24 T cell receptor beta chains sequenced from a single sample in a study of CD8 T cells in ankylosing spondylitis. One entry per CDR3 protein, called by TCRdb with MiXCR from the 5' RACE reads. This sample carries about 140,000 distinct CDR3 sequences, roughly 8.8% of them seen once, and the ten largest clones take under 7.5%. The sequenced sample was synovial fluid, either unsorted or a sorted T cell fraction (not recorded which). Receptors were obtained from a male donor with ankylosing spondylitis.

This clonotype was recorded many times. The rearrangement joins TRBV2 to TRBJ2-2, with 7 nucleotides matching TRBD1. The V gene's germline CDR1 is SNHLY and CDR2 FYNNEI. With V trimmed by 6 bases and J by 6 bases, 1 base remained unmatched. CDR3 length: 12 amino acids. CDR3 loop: CASRDRAGELFF. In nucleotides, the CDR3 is TGTGCCAGCAGAGACAGGGCCGGGGAGCTGTTTTTT.

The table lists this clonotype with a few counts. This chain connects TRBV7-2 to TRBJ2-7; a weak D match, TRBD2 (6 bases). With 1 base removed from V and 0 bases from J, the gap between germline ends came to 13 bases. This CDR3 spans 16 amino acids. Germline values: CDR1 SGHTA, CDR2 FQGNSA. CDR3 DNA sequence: TGTGCCAGCAGCTTAGGGCTAGCGCTTAACTCCTACGAGCAGTACTTC. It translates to CASSLGLALNSYEQYF. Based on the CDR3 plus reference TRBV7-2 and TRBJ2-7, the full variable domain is GAGVSQSPSNKVTEKGKDVELRCDPISGHTALYWYRQSLGQGLEFLIYFQGNSAPDKSGLPSDRFSAERTGGSVSTLTIQRTQQEDSAVYLCASSLGLALNSYEQYFGPGTRLTVT.

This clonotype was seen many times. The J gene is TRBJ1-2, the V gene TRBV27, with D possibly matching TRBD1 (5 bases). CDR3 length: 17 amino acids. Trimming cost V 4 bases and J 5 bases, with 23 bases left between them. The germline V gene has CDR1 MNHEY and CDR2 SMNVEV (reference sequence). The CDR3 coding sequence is TGTGCCAGCAGTTCCACCCAAGCCGGCAGGGTCCTTTATGGCTACACCTTC. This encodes CASSSTQAGRVLYGYTF.

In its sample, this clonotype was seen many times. Written as DNA, the CDR3 is TGTGCCAGCAGCTTAGACCGCGGGGAGCTGTTTTTT. Protein sequence: CASSLDRGELFF. The chain uses TRBV11-2 and TRBJ2-2, with D unclear. The CDR3 has 12 amino acids. Trimming shortened V by 0 bases and J by 7 bases, and 3 bases separated the two germline ends. Looked up from germline, CDR1 is SGHAT and CDR2 is FQNNGV. Full variable domain (outside the CDR3, taken from reference TRBV11-2 and TRBJ2-2): EAGVAQSPRYKIIEKRQSVAFWCNPISGHATLYWYQQILGQGPKLLIQFQNNGVVDDSQLPKDRFSAERLKGVDSTLKIQPAKLEDSAVYLCASSLDRGELFFGEGSRLTVL.

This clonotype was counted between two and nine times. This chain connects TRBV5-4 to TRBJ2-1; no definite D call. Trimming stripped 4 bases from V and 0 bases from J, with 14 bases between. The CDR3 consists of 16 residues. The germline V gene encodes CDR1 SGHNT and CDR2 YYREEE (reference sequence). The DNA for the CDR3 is TGTGCCAGCAGCCCGGCCGGGTACCGCTCCTACAATGAGCAGTTCTTC. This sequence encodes CASSPAGYRSYNEQFF.

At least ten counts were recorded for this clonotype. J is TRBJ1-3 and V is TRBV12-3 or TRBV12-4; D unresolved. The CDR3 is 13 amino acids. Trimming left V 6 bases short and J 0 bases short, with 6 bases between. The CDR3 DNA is TGTGCCAGCAGAGTAGACTCTGGAAACACCATATATTTT. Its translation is CASRVDSGNTIYF.

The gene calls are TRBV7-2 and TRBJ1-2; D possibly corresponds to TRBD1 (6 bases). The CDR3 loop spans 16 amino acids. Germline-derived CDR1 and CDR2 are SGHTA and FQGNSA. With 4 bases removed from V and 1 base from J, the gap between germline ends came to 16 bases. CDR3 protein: CASSSSTGTYNYGYTF. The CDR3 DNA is TGTGCCAGCAGCTCTAGCACAGGGACCTATAACTATGGCTACACCTTC.

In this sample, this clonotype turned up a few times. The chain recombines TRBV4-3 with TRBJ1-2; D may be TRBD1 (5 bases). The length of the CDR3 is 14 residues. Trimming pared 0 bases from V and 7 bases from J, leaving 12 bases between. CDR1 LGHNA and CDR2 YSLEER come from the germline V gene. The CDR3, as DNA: TGCGCCAGCAGCCAAGATAGGCAGGGCGGTGGCTACACCTTC. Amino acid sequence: CASSQDRQGGGYTF.

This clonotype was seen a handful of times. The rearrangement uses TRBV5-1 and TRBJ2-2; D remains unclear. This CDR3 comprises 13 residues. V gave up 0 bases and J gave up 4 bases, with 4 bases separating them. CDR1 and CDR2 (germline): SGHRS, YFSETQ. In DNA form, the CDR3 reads TGCGCCAGCAGCTTGGGGGCCACCGGGGAGCTGTTTTTT. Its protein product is CASSLGATGELFF.

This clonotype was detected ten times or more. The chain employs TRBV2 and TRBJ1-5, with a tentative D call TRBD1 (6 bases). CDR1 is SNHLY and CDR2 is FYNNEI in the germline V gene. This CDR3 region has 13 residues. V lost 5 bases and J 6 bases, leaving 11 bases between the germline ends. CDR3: CASSQQGSQPQHF. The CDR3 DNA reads TGTGCCAGCAGTCAACAGGGAAGTCAGCCCCAGCATTTT.

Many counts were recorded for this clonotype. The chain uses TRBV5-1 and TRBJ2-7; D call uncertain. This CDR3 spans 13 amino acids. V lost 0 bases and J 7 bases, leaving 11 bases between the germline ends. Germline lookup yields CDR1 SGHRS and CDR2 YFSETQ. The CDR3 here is CASSLAGWWEQYF. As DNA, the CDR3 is TGCGCCAGCAGCTTGGCCGGCTGGTGGGAGCAGTACTTC.

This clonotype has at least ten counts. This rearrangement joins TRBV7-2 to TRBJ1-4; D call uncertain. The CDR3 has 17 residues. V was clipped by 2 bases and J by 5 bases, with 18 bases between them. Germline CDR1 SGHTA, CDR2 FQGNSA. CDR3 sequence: CASSLRGQPTSNEKLFF. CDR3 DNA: TGTGCCAGCAGCTTACGAGGCCAGCCCACTTCGAATGAAAAACTGTTTTTT.

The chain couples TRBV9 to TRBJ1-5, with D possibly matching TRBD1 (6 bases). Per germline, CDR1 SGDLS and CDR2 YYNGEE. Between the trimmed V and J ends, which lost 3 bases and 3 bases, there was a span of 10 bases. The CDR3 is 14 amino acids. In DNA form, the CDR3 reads TGTGCCAGCAGCGCCTGGGGGCACAATCAGCCCCAGCATTTT. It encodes CASSAWGHNQPQHF.

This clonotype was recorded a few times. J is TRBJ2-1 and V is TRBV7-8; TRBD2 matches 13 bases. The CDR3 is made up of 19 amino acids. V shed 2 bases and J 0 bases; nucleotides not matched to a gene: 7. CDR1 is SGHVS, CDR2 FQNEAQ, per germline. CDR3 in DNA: TGTGCCAGCAGCTTAACCGGGACTAGCGGGATTTCCTCCTACAATGAGCAGTTCTTC. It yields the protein CASSLTGTSGISSYNEQFF.

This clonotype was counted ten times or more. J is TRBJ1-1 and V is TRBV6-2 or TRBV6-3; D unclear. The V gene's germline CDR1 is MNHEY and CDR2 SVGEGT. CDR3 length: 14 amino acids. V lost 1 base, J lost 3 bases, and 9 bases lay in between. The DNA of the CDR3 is TGTGCCAGCAGTTACTTCTCGACTTACACTGAAGCTTTCTTT. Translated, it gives CASSYFSTYTEAFF.

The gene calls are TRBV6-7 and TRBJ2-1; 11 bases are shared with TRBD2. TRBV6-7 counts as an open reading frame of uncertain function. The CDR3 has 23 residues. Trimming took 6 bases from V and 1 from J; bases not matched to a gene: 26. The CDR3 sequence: CASSPSSGGTTLLYWESYNEQFF. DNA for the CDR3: TGTGCCAGCAGCCCCTCTAGCGGGGGGACTACATTACTCTACTGGGAGTCCTACAATGAGCAGTTCTTC.

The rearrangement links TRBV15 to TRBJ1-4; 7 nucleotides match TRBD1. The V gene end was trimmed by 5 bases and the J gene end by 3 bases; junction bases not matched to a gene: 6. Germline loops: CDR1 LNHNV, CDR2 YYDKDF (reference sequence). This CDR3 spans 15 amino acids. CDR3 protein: CATSGRTGANEKLFF. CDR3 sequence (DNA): TGTGCCACCAGCGGTCGTACAGGGGCTAATGAAAAACTGTTTTTT.

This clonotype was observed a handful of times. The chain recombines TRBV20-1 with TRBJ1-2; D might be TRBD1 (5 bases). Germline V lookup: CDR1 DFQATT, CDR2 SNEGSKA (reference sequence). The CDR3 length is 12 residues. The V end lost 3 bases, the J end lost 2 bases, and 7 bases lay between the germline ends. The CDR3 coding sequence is TGCAGTGCTAGCAGGGTCAACTATGGCTACACCTTC. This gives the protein CSASRVNYGYTF.

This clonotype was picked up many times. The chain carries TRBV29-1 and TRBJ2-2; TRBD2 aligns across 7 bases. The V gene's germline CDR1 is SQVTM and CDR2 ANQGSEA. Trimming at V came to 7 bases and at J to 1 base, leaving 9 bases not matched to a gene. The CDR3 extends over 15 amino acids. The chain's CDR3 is CSAHGGGVNTGELFF. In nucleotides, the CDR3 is TGCAGCGCCCATGGGGGGGGAGTGAACACCGGGGAGCTGTTTTTT.

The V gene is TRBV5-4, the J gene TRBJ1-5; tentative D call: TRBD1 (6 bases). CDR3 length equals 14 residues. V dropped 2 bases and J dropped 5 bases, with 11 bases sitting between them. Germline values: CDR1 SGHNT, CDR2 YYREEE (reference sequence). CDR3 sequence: CASSFGGADQPQHF. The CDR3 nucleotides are TGTGCCAGCAGCTTTGGGGGCGCAGATCAGCCCCAGCATTTT.

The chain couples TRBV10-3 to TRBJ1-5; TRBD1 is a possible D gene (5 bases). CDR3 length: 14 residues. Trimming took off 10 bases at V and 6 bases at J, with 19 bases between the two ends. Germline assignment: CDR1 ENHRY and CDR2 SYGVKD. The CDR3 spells CATGGGSEGQPQHF. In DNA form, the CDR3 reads TGTGCCACCGGGGGAGGGAGCGAGGGTCAGCCCCAGCATTTT.

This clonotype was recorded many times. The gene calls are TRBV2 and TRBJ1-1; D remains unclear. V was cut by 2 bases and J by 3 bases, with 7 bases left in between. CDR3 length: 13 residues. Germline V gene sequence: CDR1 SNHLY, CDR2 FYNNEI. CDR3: CASSESIDTEAFF. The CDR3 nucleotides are TGTGCCAGCAGTGAAAGTATCGACACTGAAGCTTTCTTT. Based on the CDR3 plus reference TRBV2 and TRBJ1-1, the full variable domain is EPEVTQTPSHQVTQMGQEVILRCVPISNHLYFYWYRQILGQKVEFLVSFYNNEISEKSEIFDDQFSVERPDGSNFTLKIRSTKLEDSAMYFCASSESIDTEAFFGQGTRLTVV.

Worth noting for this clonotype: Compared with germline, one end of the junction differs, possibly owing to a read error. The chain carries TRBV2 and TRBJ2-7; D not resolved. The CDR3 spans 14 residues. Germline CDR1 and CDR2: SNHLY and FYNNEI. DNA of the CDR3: TGTGCCAGCAGTGATTGGGTGGCATCCTACGGGCAGTACTTC. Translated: CASSDWVASYGQYF.

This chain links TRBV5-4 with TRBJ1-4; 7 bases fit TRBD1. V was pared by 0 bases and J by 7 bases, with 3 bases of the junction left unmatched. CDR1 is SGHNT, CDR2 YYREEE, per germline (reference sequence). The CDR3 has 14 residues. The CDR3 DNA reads TGTGCCAGCAGCTTGGAAGGGGGCCGTGAAAAACTGTTTTTT. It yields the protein CASSLEGGREKLFF.